This T cell receptor beta chain was recorded in a study of blood T cell repertoires in COVID-19. Clinical histories supplied by participants themselves formed the basis of cohort assignment. Sequencing was performed with immunoSEQ multiplex PCR; in TCRdb, only in-frame clones are kept and a portion is missing. Of about 480,000 clones in the sample, 70% to 90% were seen once. The germline CDR1 and CDR2 sequences are KGHSH and LQKENI. The ends were cut back, 3 bases at V and 0 bases at J, with 14 bases in the middle. The CDR3 is made up of 16 amino acids. The TCR was taken from a woman aged 40 to 55 who had recovered from COVID-19. J is TRBJ1-1 and V is TRBV18; D ambiguous. Specimen: PBMCs or T cells enriched from blood (not recorded which). The CDR3 coding sequence is TGTGCCAGCTCACCTTCCTGGGAGCGCGTGAACACTGAAGCTTTCTTT. Translating it yields CASSPSWERVNTEAFF.